The source of this TCR beta chain is a study of blood T cell repertoires in COVID-19. At the level of the study: Collection of acute and convalescent COVID-19 samples took place in the United States, Italy and Spain. PBMCs, B-cell-depleted T cells, or T cells provided the cDNA or gDNA that made up the material.

In the study's own analysis: From reference gene primer amplification, estimates of nucleated cell counts were derived. Generated by immunoSEQ multiplex PCR, the TCRdb table keeps only in-frame clones and is missing some. D and trimming were read from the DNA, whereas the V and J calls and clone size are those reported in that table. The table includes 88,000 or so clones, about four fifths detected once. Germline CDR1 reads SGHDN; CDR2 reads FVKESK. Deletions cut 0 bases from V and 8 bases from J, with 16 bases between. There are 15 residues in the CDR3. V gene TRBV14 combines with J gene TRBJ1-2; tentatively, D is TRBD1 (5 bases). What was sequenced was peripheral blood. This clonotype originated in a man at least 80 years old with acute or convalescent COVID-19. The DNA of the CDR3 is TGTGCCAGCAGCCAAGATCGGGCAGGGCGGAGCGGCTACACCTTC. Protein: CASSQDRAGRSGYTF.